The clone carrying this T cell receptor (beta chain) was seen many times. Its antigen is not identified. This sample stems from a study of sequential checkpoint blockade in melanoma. Overall study: TCRβ was sequenced from DNA of some 89 pretreatment tumors. General study points: Rising tumor T-cell fraction and clonality meant about 30 times likelier benefit. Response in arm A was associated with pretreatment TIL clonality.

The repertoire was sequenced with immunoSEQ multiplex PCR; TCRdb's copy has only in-frame clones and lacks some. Of approximately 4,800 clones in the sample, around a quarter are singletons; the top ten hold around 20%. Sample treatment: randomized to nivolumab then ipilimumab (arm A) or the reverse (arm B). DNA-damaging chemotherapy had not been given to any patient beforehand. Germline CDR1 is SGHNT and CDR2 is YENEEA. The ends were cut back, 5 bases at V and 1 base at J, with 12 bases in the middle. This CDR3 has 15 amino acids. This sequence was found in a human donor with melanoma. Specimen: tumor tissue (inferred from file names), collected from a patient given nivolumab and ipilimumab in sequence. The rearrangement joins TRBV11-3 to TRBJ2-1; D is unresolved. CDR3 nucleotide sequence: TGTGCCAGCAGCCCCAGGCGGCTTTCCTACAATGAGCAGTTCTTC. Encoded protein: CASSPRRLSYNEQFF. The variable domain in full, completed from reference TRBV11-3 and TRBJ2-1, reads EAGVVQSPRYKIIEKKQPVAFWCNPISGHNTLYWYLQNLGQGPELLIRYENEEAVDDSQLPKDRFSAERLKGVDSTLKIQPAELGDSAVYLCASSPRRLSYNEQFFGPGTRLTVL.